Listed below are T cell receptor beta chains from one sample, sequenced in a study of T-cell reconstitution after alpha-beta-depleted transplantation in children. Using its own MiXCR run on the PCR reads, TCRdb lists one record per CDR3 protein. The sample contains some 200,000 distinct CDR3 sequences, approximately 10% of which appear only once. Specimen: PBMCs, collected before TCRalphabeta/CD19-depleted stem cell transplant. The source is a child younger than two with acute myeloid leukemia, due to receive a stem cell transplant. The CDR3 runs from the conserved cysteine through the conserved F or W. The order of the fields is clone size, J gene, D gene, V gene, CDR3 DNA, CDR3 protein. A D gene is named only where the DNA matches it firmly. A row's size may be missing; if present it is once, few, many or a size class.

many | TRBJ1-2 | TRBD1 | TRBV4-3 | TGCGCCAGCAGCCAGGACAGGGGGCGTCCCCTCTATGGCTACACCTTC | CASSQDRGRPLYGYTF
NA | TRBJ2-5 | TRBD2 | TRBV15 | TGTGCCACCAGCAGAGCGCTAGCGGAGAACCAAGAGACCCAGTACTTC | CATSRALAENQETQYF
few | TRBJ2-1 | NA | TRBV18 | TGTGCCAGCTCAGCGGGGGCCCCCTACAATGAGCAGTTCTTC | CASSAGAPYNEQFF
many | TRBJ2-7 | NA | TRBV20-1 | TGCAGTGCTTTGGACGAGAACTACGAGCAGTACTTC | CSALDENYEQYF
many | TRBJ1-2 | TRBD1 | TRBV12-3/TRBV12-4 | TGTGCCAGCAGTTTGACCGGGACAGGGAATGGCTACACCTTC | CASSLTGTGNGYTF
NA | TRBJ1-6 | NA | TRBV7-8 | TGTGCCAGCAGAGGGGGATCTAGCTCCTATAATTCACCCCTCCACTTT | CASRGGSSSYNSPLHF
many | TRBJ1-1 | NA | TRBV20-1 | TGCAGTGCTAGCGCACTTATGAACACTGAAGCTTTCTTT | CSASALMNTEAFF
many | TRBJ2-1 | NA | TRBV24-1 | TGTGCCACCAGTGATTTGTATGGCAATGAGCAGTTCTTC | CATSDLYGNEQFF
many | TRBJ1-4 | NA | TRBV10-3 | TGTGCCATCAGTACGGGCCCGGTTGCAACTAATGAAAAACTGTTTTTT | CAISTGPVATNEKLFF
many | TRBJ2-7 | NA | TRBV10-3 | TGTGCCATCAGTGGAGGAAGAAACTACGAGCAGTACTTC | CAISGGRNYEQYF
many | TRBJ2-3 | NA | TRBV3-1 | TGTGCCAGCAGCCAAGTTGCGGATACGCAGTATTTT | CASSQVADTQYF
few | TRBJ2-2 | NA | TRBV6-1 | TGTGCCAGCAGCCTTAGACTAGGGGGGAACGGGGAGCTGTTTTTT | CASSLRLGGNGELFF
many | TRBJ1-5 | NA | TRBV2 | TGTGCCAGCGCCGGGGAAAGCAATCAGCCCCAGCATTTT | CASAGESNQPQHF
few | TRBJ1-1 | TRBD1 | TRBV20-1 | TGCAGGGTTAAACAGGGGGCGGGGGAGACTGAAGCTTTCTTT | CRVKQGAGETEAFF
many | TRBJ2-7 | NA | TRBV25-1 | TGTGCCAGCAGTGGGGGGGCCCTGGGGTTCTACGAGCAGTACTTC | CASSGGALGFYEQYF
many | TRBJ2-1 | TRBD2 | TRBV11-1 | TGTGCCAGCAGCTTAGCGCTGACTAGCGGGCCTGGCATGAATGAGCAGTTCTTC | CASSLALTSGPGMNEQFF
NA | TRBJ1-1 | TRBD1 | TRBV5-1 | TGCGCCAGCAGCTTGGGACAGGGGTTGGAGACTGAAGCTTTCTTT | CASSLGQGLETEAFF
many | TRBJ1-3 | NA | TRBV5-5 | TGTGCCAGCAGCTTGCCAGGCGCCTCTGGAAACACCATATATTTT | CASSLPGASGNTIYF
many | TRBJ1-2 | NA | TRBV7-9 | TGTGCCAGCAGCTTAGTCTATGGCTACACCTTC | CASSLVYGYTF
many | TRBJ1-4 | NA | TRBV5-1 | TGCGCCAGCAGCTTGGGCGGGAGAGGGGTTGAAAAACTGTTTTTT | CASSLGGRGVEKLFF
NA | TRBJ2-7 | TRBD1 | TRBV20-1 | TGCAGTGCTTCGCCGACAGGGGCCTACGAGCAGTACTTC | CSASPTGAYEQYF
few | TRBJ1-1 | NA | TRBV5-1 | TGCGCCAGCAGCCGGGGGCACGGGGCCCCCGAAGCTTTCTTT | CASSRGHGAPEAFF
many | TRBJ2-3 | TRBD2 | TRBV12-3/TRBV12-4 | TGTGCCAGCAGGACGCAACGGACTAGCGGGGGGATCACAGATACGCAGTATTTT | CASRTQRTSGGITDTQYF